Listed below are T cell receptor beta chains from one sample, sequenced in a study of blood T cell repertoires in COVID-19. Assay: immunoSEQ multiplex PCR; the TCRdb copy retains only in-frame clones and omits some. The repertoire holds about 35,000 clones, with approximately 78% as singletons. The sequencing sample was made of peripheral blood. These TCRs come from a man older than 75 with active or convalescent COVID-19. CDR3s include the opening cysteine and the closing phenylalanine or tryptophan. The D gene is left open where the match is weak. Some rows mark clone size as missing; the rest say once, few, many or name a class of expanded clone.

few,TRBV7-6,-,TRBJ2-7,TGTGCCAGCAGCTTTTACCAGGGTAATGAGCAGTACTTC,CASSFYQGNEQYF
-,TRBV10-3,-,TRBJ1-5,TGTGCCATCAGTGATGGGACTTATAGCAATCAGCCCCAGCATTTT,CAISDGTYSNQPQHF
-,TRBV7-2,-,TRBJ2-5,TGTGCCAGCAGCTTTGGGACTGGGCAAGAGACCCAGTACTTC,CASSFGTGQETQYF
-,TRBV4-3,TRBD1,TRBJ1-1,TGCGCCAGCAGCCGGGACAGGACGAACACTGAAGCTTTCTTT,CASSRDRTNTEAFF
-,TRBV5-1,-,TRBJ1-1,TGCGCCAGCAGCTTGACAGGAAACACTGAAGCTTTCTTT,CASSLTGNTEAFF
-,TRBV28,TRBD2,TRBJ2-3,TGTGCCAGCAGTTTAAGCGGGGCCACCGAGACGCAGTATTTT,CASSLSGATETQYF
-,TRBV7-8,TRBD2,TRBJ2-1,TGTGCCAGCAGCTTAGCGCGACTAGCGAACAATGAGCAGTTCTTC,CASSLARLANNEQFF
-,TRBV5-4,-,TRBJ2-1,TGTGCCAGCAGCTTGCGGACCGGCCCAGGGGAGGGTGAGCAGTTCTTC,CASSLRTGPGEGEQFF
-,TRBV27,TRBD1,TRBJ2-2,TGTGCCAGCACCCCAGGACAGGGGGTGTACACCGGGGAGCTGTTTTTT,CASTPGQGVYTGELFF
-,TRBV27,TRBD2,TRBJ2-3,TGTGCCAGCAGTACCCGGATAGCGGGAGGAGGAGGTACGCAGTATTTT,CASSTRIAGGGGTQYF
once,TRBV24-1,TRBD2,TRBJ2-3,TGTGCCACCAGTGAGGGCACTAGCGGAGTCACAGATACGCAGTATTTT,CATSEGTSGVTDTQYF
-,TRBV7-3,TRBD2,TRBJ2-1,TGTGCCAGCAGCTTCCTAGCGGGAGGGCACAATGAGCAGTTCTTC,CASSFLAGGHNEQFF
-,TRBV3-1/TRBV3-2,-,TRBJ1-6,TGTGCCAGTCGGAATGGGCCGGATTCACCCCTCCACTTT,CASRNGPDSPLHF
few,TRBV5-1,-,TRBJ2-3,TGCGCCAGCAGCTTGGCGACGGGAGCCGTGGATACGCAGTATTTT,CASSLATGAVDTQYF
once,TRBV2,TRBD1,TRBJ1-1,TGTGCCAGCAGCGCCGGACAGGGAGGCACTGAAGCTTTCTTT,CASSAGQGGTEAFF
-,TRBV7-2,TRBD2,TRBJ2-3,TGTGCCAGCAGCTTACCCCGGACTAGCGGGAGGCCGGACACAGATACGCAGTATTTT,CASSLPRTSGRPDTDTQYF
-,TRBV7-9,-,TRBJ1-1,TGTGCCAGCAGCTCCTCCGGGGTGAACACTGAAGCTTTCTTT,CASSSSGVNTEAFF
-,TRBV28,-,TRBJ1-5,TGTGCCAGCATCCGCTCCCAGCGGAATCAGCCCCAGCATTTT,CASIRSQRNQPQHF
-,TRBV28,-,TRBJ2-1,TGTGCCAGCAGTTGGGGACGGGAGAGGCGGGATGAGCAGTTCTTC,CASSWGRERRDEQFF
-,TRBV7-3,TRBD1,TRBJ2-1,TGTGCCAGCAGCTCGACAGGGTTTGGGGACAATGAGCAGTTCTTC,CASSSTGFGDNEQFF
-,TRBV7-8,TRBD1,TRBJ2-2,TGTGCCAGCAGCCCTCGACAGGGTGGGGACGGGGAGCTGTTTTTT,CASSPRQGGDGELFF
-,TRBV20-1,-,TRBJ2-2,TGCAGTGCTAGTGATACAGGGTCCGGGGAGCTGTTTTTT,CSASDTGSGELFF
-,TRBV28,-,TRBJ2-1,TGTGCCAGCAAAGCGGAACTAGCCTACAATGAGCAGTTCTTC,CASKAELAYNEQFF
-,TRBV21-1,-,TRBJ2-5,TGTGCCAGCAGCAAAGAAGGTAGCGGGAGCGCGGAGACCCAGTACTTC,CASSKEGSGSAETQYF
-,TRBV18,-,TRBJ2-2,TGTGCCAGCTCACCAGCCCCAGGGCTTCACACCGGGGAGCTGTTTTTT,CASSPAPGLHTGELFF
-,TRBV2,TRBD1,TRBJ1-1,TGTGCCAGCAGTGGGACAGGGATGAACACTGAAGCTTTCTTT,CASSGTGMNTEAFF
-,TRBV11-3,TRBD1,TRBJ1-4,TGTGCCAGCAGCCGCCGGGACAGACTGTTTTTT,CASSRRDRLFF
-,TRBV5-1,-,TRBJ1-1,TGCGCCAGTCGGTACGGGGGCACTGAAGCTTTCTTT,CASRYGGTEAFF
-,TRBV7-5,-,TRBJ2-2,TGTGCCAGAAGCTTGAGGAGGGGACACACCGGGGAGCTGTTTTTT,CARSLRRGHTGELFF
-,TRBV4-2,-,TRBJ2-6,TGTGCCAGCAGCCGAAACCCGACTGAGGCCAACGTCCTGACTTTC,CASSRNPTEANVLTF
few,TRBV11-2,-,TRBJ2-7,TGTGCCAGCAGCTCAACCTACGAGCAGTACTTC,CASSSTYEQYF
-,TRBV5-4,-,TRBJ1-6,TGTGCCAGCAGCTTAGACAGACAGAATTCACCCCTCCACTTT,CASSLDRQNSPLHF
-,TRBV4-2,TRBD2,TRBJ2-7,TGTGCCAGCAGCCAAGATAGTAGCGCTAGCGGCCTCTACGAGCAGTACTTC,CASSQDSSASGLYEQYF
-,TRBV19,TRBD1,TRBJ1-1,TGTGCCAGTAGTGCCCCGCGACAGGGGTTGAACACTGAAGCTTTCTTT,CASSAPRQGLNTEAFF
few,TRBV20-1,-,TRBJ1-1,TGCAGTGCTAGTCGCAGGGGGAACACTGAAGCTTTCTTT,CSASRRGNTEAFF
-,TRBV6-6,-,TRBJ2-5,TGTGCCAGCACTGGGGGGACTTCCCTGGAGACCCAGTACTTC,CASTGGTSLETQYF
-,TRBV11-2,TRBD1,TRBJ2-7,TGTGCCAGCAGCTTAGAACTTGGGACAGGGGCTAACGAGCAGTACTTC,CASSLELGTGANEQYF
once,TRBV5-6,TRBD2,TRBJ2-5,TGTGCCAGCAGCTCGGGACTAGCGGGAGTGATCGGAGAGACCCAGTACTTC,CASSSGLAGVIGETQYF
-,TRBV27,TRBD1,TRBJ2-5,TGTGCCAGCAGTTCCGGGACAGGGTATCAAGAGACCCAGTACTTC,CASSSGTGYQETQYF
-,TRBV28,-,TRBJ2-1,TGTGCCAGCAGTTCCGCGGGAAACGGGAATGAGCAGTTCTTC,CASSSAGNGNEQFF
-,TRBV27,-,TRBJ2-7,TGTGCCAGCAGTTTTAGCGCAACCTACGAGCAGTACTTC,CASSFSATYEQYF
-,TRBV24-1,-,TRBJ2-1,TGTGCCACCAGTGATTTGGCGGGGCTACCCCAGTCCAATGAGCAGTTCTTC,CATSDLAGLPQSNEQFF
few,TRBV18,TRBD1,TRBJ2-1,TGTGCCAGCTCACCTCCGACAGGACAGGAGCAATGGGAGCAGTTCTTC,CASSPPTGQEQWEQFF
-,TRBV6-5,-,TRBJ1-1,TGTGCCAGCAGTTCTAGAACTGAAGCTTTCTTT,CASSSRTEAFF
-,TRBV9,TRBD2,TRBJ2-7,TGTGCCAGCAGCCCCTCCCGACTAGCGGGCTCCTACGAGCAGTACTTC,CASSPSRLAGSYEQYF
-,TRBV5-1,TRBD1,TRBJ2-7,TGCGCCAGCAGCTTGGAGGGACAGAACTACGAGCAGTACTTC,CASSLEGQNYEQYF
-,TRBV10-3,TRBD2,TRBJ2-1,TGTGCCATCAGTCGACTAGCGGGAGGGTTAGGTAACAATGAGCAGTTCTTC,CAISRLAGGLGNNEQFF
once,TRBV11-2,-,TRBJ2-3,TGTGCCAGCAGCTTAATCGGCGGGGAGGCTGCAGATACGCAGTATTTT,CASSLIGGEAADTQYF
-,TRBV30,-,TRBJ1-6,TGTGCCTGGAGTTCGGGGGTTAACCTGGGTTCACCCCTCCACTTT,CAWSSGVNLGSPLHF
-,TRBV11-3,TRBD2,TRBJ2-7,TGTGCCAGCAGCTTAGAGGGGGGGGTCGAGCAGTACTTC,CASSLEGGVEQYF
-,TRBV5-1,TRBD1,TRBJ2-7,TGCGCCAGCAGCTTCACCCGGACAGGGGCTAGCGAGCAGTACTTC,CASSFTRTGASEQYF
once,TRBV28,-,TRBJ2-1,TGTGCCAGCAGTTTGGCAGGGTCCAGTCTGTTCTTC,CASSLAGSSLFF
-,TRBV18,TRBD1,TRBJ2-1,TGTGCCAGCTCACTAGCAGGGGGTTCCTACAATGAGCAGTTCTTC,CASSLAGGSYNEQFF
many,TRBV4-1,-,TRBJ1-4,TGCGCCAGCAGCCAAGATGGTCAGGTCCTGAATGAAAAACTGTTTTTT,CASSQDGQVLNEKLFF
once,TRBV15,-,TRBJ1-2,TGTGCCACCAGCAGAGTCCCGGGACAACGGTTCTATGGCTACACCTTC,CATSRVPGQRFYGYTF